This T cell receptor (beta chain) was documented in a study of blood T cell repertoires in COVID-19. Study background: In each case, the material was cDNA or gDNA derived from T cells, B-cell-depleted T cells, or PBMCs.

The germline V gene has CDR1 KGHSH and CDR2 LQKENI. Germline trimming cut 1 base from V and 6 bases from J; bases unmatched to any gene: 8. The CDR3 has 15 residues. Produced via immunoSEQ multiplex PCR; TCRdb's table is partial and in-frame only. This table holds about 74,000 clones, 84% found once. This receptor was taken from a man between 70 and 80 years old with acute or convalescent COVID-19. This chain connects TRBV18 to TRBJ1-2, with TRBD1 identical over 7 bases. Sequences were obtained from peripheral blood. CDR3 amino acids: CASSPLGTDENGYTF. The CDR3 DNA sequence: TGTGCCAGCTCACCACTCGGGACAGACGAGAATGGCTACACCTTC.